One sample yielded the 20 T cell receptor beta chains listed below, sequenced in a study of T cell changes during pregnancy in multiple sclerosis. Sequencing was performed with immunoSEQ multiplex PCR; in TCRdb, only in-frame clones are kept and a portion is missing. The data show around 29,000 clones, approximately 92% seen once. The input for sequencing was CD4+ T cells from peripheral blood mononuclear cells, taken in the first trimester of pregnancy. The receptors were gathered from a female donor with multiple sclerosis, enrolled in a pregnancy study.

V and J are TRBV6-5 and TRBJ1-2, with 7 bases identical to TRBD1. V trimming: 5 bases; J trimming: 0 bases; junction bases outside the gene matches: 6. This CDR3 has 15 residues. Germline assignment: CDR1 MNHEY and CDR2 SVGAGI. CDR3 nucleotide sequence: TGTGCCAGCAGTCTAACAGGGGCTCCTAACTATGGCTACACCTTC. Translated: CASSLTGAPNYGYTF.

V usage is TRBV2 and J usage is TRBJ1-1; 9 bases align to TRBD1. Germline V CDR1 and CDR2: SNHLY, FYNNEI. The CDR3 runs to 13 residues. The J segment lost 6 bases and the V segment lost 4 bases, leaving 3 bases of the junction unmatched. The CDR3 DNA is TGTGCCAGCAGTGGGACAGGGGCCTCTGAAGCTTTCTTT. Protein sequence: CASSGTGASEAFF.

The chain has TRBV29-1 and TRBJ2-7; D gene unclear. Per germline, CDR1 SQVTM and CDR2 ANQGSEA. The CDR3 is made up of 12 amino acids. V shed 7 bases and J shed 6 bases, with 16 bases lying between them. This chain's CDR3 is CSAKQSTAEQYF. The CDR3 region has the DNA TGCAGCGCTAAACAGAGCACGGCCGAGCAGTACTTC.

V and J are TRBV20-1 and TRBJ1-1, with 7 bases lining up with TRBD1. V shed 5 bases and J 11 bases; nucleotides not matched to a gene: 2. Germline V gene sequence: CDR1 DFQATT, CDR2 SNEGSKA (reference sequence). The CDR3 runs to 9 residues. CDR3 residues: CSASGQAFF. The CDR3 DNA reads TGCAGTGCTTCGGGACAGGCTTTCTTT.

The chain couples TRBV19 to TRBJ1-1; D possibly corresponds to TRBD1 (6 bases). This CDR3 region has 16 residues. V was cut by 4 bases and J by 1 base, with 16 bases left in between. Germline lookup yields CDR1 LNHDA and CDR2 SQIVND (reference sequence). DNA for the CDR3: TGTGCCAGTAGTAGGGGGCTCTCGAATTCGAACACTGAAGCTTTCTTT. This gives the protein CASSRGLSNSNTEAFF.

The chain joins TRBV10-3 to TRBJ1-4; D not resolved. The CDR3 loop spans 15 amino acids. The germline V and J ends were trimmed by 1 base and 3 bases, with 9 bases remaining between them. Per germline, CDR1 ENHRY and CDR2 SYGVKD. CDR3 nucleotide sequence: TGTGCCATCAGTGAGTTGGCCGGGGCTAATGAAAAACTGTTTTTT. It specifies CAISELAGANEKLFF.

This sequence joins TRBV10-3 and TRBJ1-1; D possibly corresponds to TRBD1 (6 bases). In germline, CDR1 is ENHRY, CDR2 SYGVKD. CDR3 length: 12 residues. V dropped 3 bases and J dropped 11 bases, with 13 bases sitting between them. The CDR3 coding sequence is TGTGCCATCAGTGACGAGGGGGTGGCGGCTTTCTTT. Translation gives CAISDEGVAAFF.

The chain carries TRBV5-3 and TRBJ2-2, with 8 nucleotides matching TRBD1. TRBV5-3 is annotated as an ORF whose role is uncertain. The junction had 5 bases not matched to a gene; V was cut back by 4 bases and J by 0 bases. CDR3 length: 16 residues. In DNA, the CDR3 is TGTGCCAGAAGCCTCCTGGGACAGGCGAACACCGGGGAGCTGTTTTTT. It specifies CARSLLGQANTGELFF.

The gene calls are TRBV10-3 and TRBJ1-6, with TRBD1 identical over 8 bases. The trim removed 6 bases at V and 7 bases at J, leaving 8 bases unmatched. The V gene's germline CDR1 is ENHRY and CDR2 SYGVKD. The CDR3 sequence is 15 residues long. The CDR3 spells CAIRTGEHRNSPLHF. CDR3 DNA: TGTGCCATCAGGACAGGGGAACATAGGAATTCACCCCTCCACTTT.

The chain employs TRBV10-3 and TRBJ1-1, with D maybe TRBD1 (5 bases). This CDR3 spans 14 amino acids. The V end was cut by 2 bases, the J end by 4 bases, with 11 bases between. Germline CDR1 ENHRY, CDR2 SYGVKD. The CDR3 DNA reads as TGTGCCATCAGTGAGGGGGCAGGATTCACTGAAGCTTTCTTT. Protein: CAISEGAGFTEAFF.

The chain has TRBV7-2 and TRBJ2-5, with D possibly TRBD1 on 6 matching bases. Germline CDR1 and CDR2: SGHTA and FQGNSA. Trimming left V 3 bases short and J 4 bases short, with 12 bases between. The length of the CDR3 is 14 residues. CDR3 coding DNA: TGTGCCAGCAGCTTCGTCTTGGGGGCAGAGACCCAGTACTTC. Protein product: CASSFVLGAETQYF.

The gene calls are TRBV7-9 and TRBJ1-2; no reliable D call. The length of the CDR3 is 12 residues. Germline loops: CDR1 SEHNR, CDR2 FQNEAQ (reference sequence). V was pared by 5 bases and J by 5 bases, with 9 bases between. CDR3 sequence reads: CASSKTAYGYTF. CDR3 coding DNA: TGTGCCAGCAGCAAAACAGCTTATGGCTACACCTTC.

This rearrangement joins TRBV7-9 to TRBJ1-1; tentative D call: TRBD1 (5 bases). Germline CDR1 and CDR2: SEHNR and FQNEAQ (reference sequence). This CDR3 spans 13 amino acids. Trimming shortened V by 0 bases and J by 8 bases, and 10 bases separated the two germline ends. The CDR3 DNA reads TGTGCCAGCAGCTTAGCAGGGGAAGGGGAAGCTTTCTTT. This sequence encodes CASSLAGEGEAFF.

V usage is TRBV30 and J usage is TRBJ1-3; 8 bases align to TRBD1. Trimming at V came to 2 bases and at J to 4 bases, leaving 10 bases not matched to a gene. The germline CDR1 and CDR2 sequences are GTSNPN and SVGIG (reference sequence). The CDR3 is 16 amino acids. The CDR3: CAWSPIRTGYGNTIYF. The CDR3 nucleotides read TGTGCCTGGAGTCCAATTCGGACAGGGTACGGAAACACCATATATTTT.

V gene TRBV7-9 combines with J gene TRBJ1-1; 7 bases are a match to TRBD1. This CDR3 has 16 amino acids. The junction had 7 bases not matched to a gene; V was cut back by 3 bases and J by 0 bases. From germline, CDR1 is SEHNR and CDR2 FQNEAQ (reference sequence). The CDR3 sequence is CASSFRQGPMNTEAFF. The CDR3 DNA sequence: TGTGCCAGCAGCTTTAGACAGGGACCTATGAACACTGAAGCTTTCTTT.

The chain combines TRBV6-4 with TRBJ2-3, with a possible D match to TRBD2 (5 bases). The germline V and J ends were trimmed by 5 bases and 1 base, with 13 bases remaining between them. The CDR3 has 15 amino acids. CDR1 and CDR2 (germline): MRHNA, SNTAGT. The CDR3 loop reads CASSPWEAGTDTQYF. The CDR3 DNA follows: TGTGCCAGCAGTCCCTGGGAAGCGGGCACAGATACGCAGTATTTT.

For the CDR3, the DNA is TGTGCCAGCAGCTCTACAGCTAAAAACTATGGCTACACCTTC. Translation: CASSSTAKNYGYTF. The rearrangement joins TRBV5-5 to TRBJ1-2, with D uncertain. Per the germline V gene, CDR1 is SGHKS and CDR2 is YYEKEE (reference sequence). V was cut by 3 bases and J by 2 bases, with 11 bases left in between. This CDR3 has 14 amino acids.

This chain links TRBV9 with TRBJ2-5; no clear D gene. Germline CDR1 reads SGDLS; CDR2 reads YYNGEE. V was trimmed by 0 bases and J by 1 base, leaving 10 bases between them. This CDR3 is built from 15 residues. The CDR3 protein is CASSVAPTGQETQYF. Here the CDR3 DNA reads TGTGCCAGCAGCGTAGCCCCCACGGGCCAAGAGACCCAGTACTTC.

The rearrangement joins TRBV5-1 to TRBJ2-5, with 8 nucleotides matching TRBD2. Germline loops: CDR1 SGHRS, CDR2 YFSETQ. CDR3 length equals 16 residues. V was pared by 4 bases and J by 5 bases, with 13 bases of the junction left unmatched. The CDR3 region has the DNA TGCGCCAGCAGCCCCCGACTAGCGCGTTTGGGGGAGACCCAGTACTTC. It yields the protein CASSPRLARLGETQYF.

For the CDR3, the DNA is TGTGCCAGCACCCGGGACAGGGAAGGCGAGCAGTACTTC. It yields the protein CASTRDREGEQYF. The rearrangement uses TRBV7-2 and TRBJ2-7; TRBD1 matches 9 bases. Germline V gene sequence: CDR1 SGHTA, CDR2 FQGNSA. V dropped 7 bases and J dropped 6; count of bases not matched to a gene: 7. The length of the CDR3 is 13 residues.